This T cell receptor (beta chain) was recovered during a study of blood T cell repertoires in COVID-19. Across the whole study: Sites across the United States, Italy and Spain contributed samples from acute and convalescent COVID-19.

The data were produced by immunoSEQ multiplex PCR, yet TCRdb's version contains in-frame clones alone and is incomplete. The profile shows about 290,000 clones, roughly 90% of them singletons. Per germline, CDR1 LNHDA and CDR2 SQIVND (reference sequence). The CDR3 is 14 amino acids. V gave up 5 bases and J gave up 8 bases; unmatched junction bases: 10. Donors of Cohort 3 who recovered were those that had two negative PCRs, clearance, or symptom resolution. The TCR originated in a woman between 35 and 50 years old who had recovered from COVID-19. This sequence joins TRBV19 and TRBJ2-3; 7 nucleotides line up with TRBD1. The material sequenced was PBMCs or T cells enriched from blood (not recorded which). As DNA, the CDR3 is TGTGCCAGTAGTCTTGGATCAGCAGGGGGTACGCAGTATTTT. Translated, it gives CASSLGSAGGTQYF.